This TCR beta chain was observed in a study of T cells after yellow fever vaccination (dated by TCRdb to between 2018 and 2020). For the wider study: Libraries from fractions with low cell numbers were prepared with the SMART-Seq v4 Ultra Low Input RNA kit. Blood samples were taken at several timepoints before and after primary and secondary immunization, and bulk PBMC replicates and cell subsets were isolated. To follow T-cell clones before and after primary and booster YFV17D yellow fever vaccination, bulk TCR alpha and beta repertoires were sequenced over time. The cohort comprised two healthy male donors, one aged 18 to 30 and one aged 30 to 40 years.

CDR1 and CDR2 are drawn from the germline V gene (reference sequence): LNHNV, YYDKDF. The CDR3 goes from the cysteine to the phenylalanine over 14 residues. Here the CDR3 DNA is all that survives: 42 bases in frame from base 1. Trimming takes 5 bases off V and 2 bases off J; junction bases not matched to a gene: 6. The sample's treatment or condition, from its label and the paper: live attenuated yellow fever vaccine strain. A standard Ficoll-Paque protocol was used to isolate PBMCs from peripheral blood. CD4 and CD8 T-cell fractions were isolated with Dynabeads CD4 and CD8 positive selection kits. RNA was extracted with TriZol from bulk PBMCs, CD4 and CD8 fractions, and dextramer-positive and dextramer-negative fractions. Here is what the overall study found, with its caveats: The secondary T-cell response was found to be weaker but faster than the primary response, with a peak reached on day 5 rather than on day 15. Computational filtering was required because FACS-sorted repertoires could contain abundant contaminating clonotypes from the bulk population. A small share of clonotypes occurred in both CD4 and CD8 compartments, likely arising from convergent recombination. After the booster, most of the clones that had expanded following primary vaccination were detected again (roughly 97% of CD4 and around 90% of CD8), which suggests that memory was broadly maintained. The study included only a couple of donors, which limits how far the findings can be generalized.

There are many counts of this clonotype. This receptor's antigen is unknown. Base-call qualities are not available, and no considerably larger clone is one nucleotide away. TCR cDNA was made using 5'RACE template switching, a step that added a universal primer site and unique molecular identifiers. Priming of cDNA synthesis was performed from both the TCR alpha and TCR beta constant segments. Two PCR steps were used to amplify libraries, with sample barcodes and sequencing adapters being added in the second step. Libraries were sequenced on Illumina HiSeq 2500 (2x100 bp) or NovaSeq (2x150 bp). The authors' pipeline ran thus. MIGEC handled demultiplexing of reads and collapsing into UMI consensus sequences, while MiXCR performed V(D)J alignment. Clonotypes responding to the vaccine were identified with edgeR on replicate PBMC samples, with the criteria of FDR below 0.01 and a log2 fold change above 5 up to day 15. Bulk clonotypes were assigned CD4 or CD8 identity according to which sequenced CD4 or CD8 repertoire held them at higher abundance. TCRdb cleaned the public reads at Q25 with fastp, built clones with MiXCR and kept in-frame beta chains. CDR3 protein sequences are deduplicated, and each keeps its most common genes and DNA. The authors' filters were not applied to this entry. Counted in this sample were around 46,000 distinct CDR3 sequences; 7% to 8.5% of them appeared once. The top ten hold 28% of the sample.

This clonotype was obtained from a man between 18 and 29 years old who received the YFV17D yellow fever vaccine. Sequencing used CD8+ T cells sorted from PBMCs, obtained around 15 days after the first yellow fever vaccination. The rearrangement joined TRBV15 to TRBJ2-7; a stretch of 7 junction bases matches TRBD1. The CDR3 has the sequence CATSEGQATYEQYF. The sequence in DNA is TGTGCCACCAGCGAAGGACAGGCCACCTACGAGCAGTACTTC.